One sample yielded the 29 T cell receptor beta chains listed below, sequenced in a study of T cell repertoires in cytomegalovirus infection. MiXCR, applied by TCRdb to the reads, yields one record per CDR3 protein. This sample has a few hundred thousand distinct CDR3 sequences, with about 25% found just once. Their antigen targets remain unknown. Here the sequenced sample was cultured PBMCs, taken from culture after CMV antigen stimulation. Receptors were obtained from a human donor in good health (CMV status not recorded). Some clones in this sample may be carry-over from other donors' samples.

V gene TRBV7-2 combines with J gene TRBJ2-3; the match to TRBD2 covers 9 bases. With 6 bases clipped from V and 6 bases from J, the junction kept 4 bases outside the gene matches. The CDR3 extends over 13 amino acids. Germline CDR1 SGHTA, CDR2 FQGNSA. The CDR3 bases are TGTGCCAGCAGAGGTGCGGGAGGGGATACGCAGTATTTT. Protein product: CASRGAGGDTQYF.

This clonotype was recorded at least ten times. The V gene is TRBV29-1, the J gene TRBJ2-2, with D perhaps TRBD1 or TRBD2 (6 bases each). Germline V CDR1 and CDR2: SQVTM, ANQGSEA. This CDR3 has 14 residues. Trimming left V 3 bases short and J 3 bases short, with 11 bases between. The DNA of the CDR3 is TGCAGCGTTGAGGTCGGGGGCGACACCGGGGAGCTGTTTTTT. It is translated as CSVEVGGDTGELFF.

There are a few counts of this clonotype. The J gene is TRBJ2-3, the V gene TRBV7-9; D is perhaps TRBD2 (5 bases). Germline V gives CDR1 SEHNR, CDR2 FQNEAQ (reference sequence). The V end was cut by 9 bases, the J end by 6 bases, with 19 bases between. The CDR3 length is 14 residues. CDR3 region: CASRSSPPEDTQYF. CDR3 bases: TGTGCCAGTAGATCTAGCCCCCCGGAGGATACGCAGTATTTT.

The rearrangement uses TRBV7-9 and TRBJ2-7, with a weak D call TRBD1 (6 bases). The CDR3 loop spans 15 amino acids. With 2 bases removed from V and 3 bases from J, the gap between germline ends came to 14 bases. Germline assignment: CDR1 SEHNR and CDR2 FQNEAQ (reference sequence). CDR3 region: CASSLFGGQNYEQYV. The CDR3 coding sequence is TGTGCCAGCAGCTTATTTGGGGGACAAAACTACGAGCAGTACGTC.

The rearrangement links TRBV9 to TRBJ2-1; D could derive from TRBD1 or TRBD2 (5 bases each). The V end lost 0 bases, the J end lost 5 bases, and 12 bases lay between the germline ends. Germline V gene sequence: CDR1 SGDLS, CDR2 YYNGEE. The CDR3 extends over 15 amino acids. The CDR3 coding sequence is TGTGCCAGCAGCGTAGGGGCCAGGGACCACAATGAGCAGTTCTTC. Amino acid sequence: CASSVGARDHNEQFF. The full variable domain, completed using reference TRBV9 and TRBJ2-1, is DSGVTQTPKHLITATGQRVTLRCSPRSGDLSVYWYQQSLDQGLQFLIQYYNGEERAKGNILERFSAQQFPDLHSELNLSSLELGDSALYFCASSVGARDHNEQFFGPGTRLTVL.

At least ten counts were recorded for this clonotype. Its ends do not fully match the called genes, so a read error is possible. The rearrangement links TRBV6-2 or TRBV6-3 to TRBJ2-5; 8 bases line up with TRBD2. The CDR3 runs 12 residues. From germline, CDR1 is MNHEY and CDR2 SVGEGT. The CDR3 is CASSGSQETQYF. The CDR3 coding sequence is TGCGCCAGCAGCGGGAGCCAAGAGACCCAGTACTTC.

This clonotype has more than one count but fewer than ten. CDR3 nucleotides: TGTGCCAGTAGTATCCAGGAACGACCCTACAATGAGCAGTTCTTC. Translation: CASSIQERPYNEQFF. The chain links TRBV19 to TRBJ2-1; D unclear. The CDR3 extends over 15 amino acids. Germline-derived CDR1 and CDR2 are LNHDA and SQIVND (reference sequence). Trimming pared 3 bases from V and 2 bases from J, leaving 11 bases between.

This clonotype has a count of ten or more. The V and J genes are TRBV7-2 and TRBJ1-2, with no clear D. The CDR3 extends over 14 amino acids. CDR1 is SGHTA, CDR2 FQGNSA, per germline. Trimming stripped 6 bases from V and 6 bases from J, with 17 bases between. In DNA, the CDR3 is TGTGCCAGCAGTCCCACAACGGTCCCAAATGGCTACACCTTC. The encoded protein is CASSPTTVPNGYTF.

The table lists this clonotype with a few counts. The chain combines TRBV12-3 or TRBV12-4 with TRBJ1-3; perhaps TRBD1 as D (6 bases). The germline V and J ends were trimmed by 6 bases and 0 bases, with 9 bases remaining between them. The CDR3 is made up of 14 amino acids. This CDR3 is CASRTGVSGNTIYF. In DNA form, the CDR3 reads TGTGCCAGCAGGACAGGCGTCTCTGGAAACACCATATATTTT.

The CDR3 coding sequence is TGTGCCAGCACCTTCGGTAGCAATCAGCCCCAGCATTTT. Translated, it gives CASTFGSNQPQHF. The chain employs TRBV6-1 and TRBJ1-5, with unresolved D. V shed 7 bases and J shed 0 bases, with 7 bases lying between them. Germline V lookup: CDR1 MNHNS, CDR2 SASEGT. This CDR3 has 13 residues.

This clonotype was counted only a few times. The CDR3 protein is CASSDQGYEQYF. CDR3 DNA: TGTGCCAGCAGTGATCAAGGCTACGAGCAGTACTTC. The chain joins TRBV25-1 to TRBJ2-7; the D is unclear. Trimming left V 3 bases short and J 3 bases short, with 6 bases between. The CDR3 length is 12 residues. Germline CDR1 and CDR2: MGHDK and SYGVNS.

The gene calls are TRBV7-9 and TRBJ2-7; 8 bases fit TRBD2. CDR1 is SEHNR, CDR2 FQNEAQ, per germline (reference sequence). The J segment lost 4 bases and the V segment lost 3 bases, leaving 5 bases of the junction unmatched. The CDR3 is 14 residues long. The CDR3 region has the DNA TGTGCCAGCAGCTTGAGCGGGAGTAGTTACGAGCAGTACGTC. Protein: CASSLSGSSYEQYV.

At least ten counts were recorded for this clonotype. V and J are TRBV7-9 and TRBJ1-1, with TRBD1 as a possible D gene (6 bases). Germline V gene sequence: CDR1 SEHNR, CDR2 FQNEAQ (reference sequence). The CDR3 loop spans 13 amino acids. The ends were cut back, 3 bases at V and 6 bases at J, with 11 bases in the middle. The chain's CDR3 is CASSFTGIAEAFF. Written as DNA, the CDR3 is TGTGCCAGCAGCTTTACAGGGATCGCTGAAGCTTTCTTT.

A few counts support this clonotype. The chain couples TRBV4-1 to TRBJ1-1; 8 positions agree with TRBD1. This CDR3 is 18 amino acids long. V lost 1 base to trimming and J lost 0 bases; unmatched junction nucleotides: 10. Germline V gives CDR1 MGHRA, CDR2 YSYEKL. The CDR3 bases are TGCGCCAGCAGCCAAGGTGGTAGAAGGACAGGGCTGAACACTGAAGCTTTCTTT. This translates into CASSQGGRRTGLNTEAFF.

This clonotype was observed at least ten times. The V call is TRBV27, the J call TRBJ1-1; TRBD1 agrees at 7 bases. Per germline, CDR1 MNHEY and CDR2 SMNVEV (reference sequence). The V gene end was trimmed by 3 bases and the J gene end by 6 bases; junction bases not matched to a gene: 10. The CDR3 runs to 15 residues. CDR3 bases: TGTGCCAGCAGTTTCCGAAACCAGGGGACAGCTGAAGCTTTCTTT. It encodes CASSFRNQGTAEAFF.

The chain links TRBV7-8 to TRBJ1-2; a weak D match, TRBD1 (5 bases). Trimming removed 5 bases at V and 4 bases at J, with 17 bases between. Germline lookup yields CDR1 SGHVS and CDR2 FQNEAQ. The CDR3 extends over 15 amino acids. The CDR3 DNA reads as TGTGCCAGCAGCCCGACAGACAGTAAAACCTATGGCTACACCTTC. It specifies CASSPTDSKTYGYTF.

The CDR3 loop reads CASSLVSTPYEQYF. CDR3 DNA: TGTGCCAGCAGCTTAGTCAGTACCCCTTACGAGCAGTACTTC. The chain recombines TRBV7-9 with TRBJ2-7; D not certain. The CDR3 spans 14 residues. The V gene lost 1 base and the J gene lost 4 bases, with 11 bases spanning the gap. The germline V gene has CDR1 SEHNR and CDR2 FQNEAQ (reference sequence).

Comments on this clonotype: One end of the junction varies from germline; a read error may be responsible. The genes are TRBV7-6 and TRBJ2-5; 8 nucleotides agree with TRBD1. Germline values: CDR1 SGHVS, CDR2 FNYEAQ. This CDR3 has 15 amino acids. In DNA, the CDR3 is TGTGCTAGCAGCGCCCAGACAGGGGCTATGGAGACCCAGTACTTC. Its translation: CASSAQTGAMETQYF.

Only a few counts were recorded for this clonotype. The chain carries TRBV20-1 and TRBJ2-2, with D uncertain. V gave up 3 bases and J gave up 0 bases, with 5 bases separating them. The CDR3 is 13 amino acids. In germline, CDR1 is DFQATT, CDR2 SNEGSKA (reference sequence). The CDR3 sequence: CSARGTNTGELFF. CDR3 DNA: TGCAGTGCTAGGGGAACGAACACCGGGGAGCTGTTTTTT.

This clonotype was observed at least ten times. This chain joins TRBV7-2 and TRBJ2-5; TRBD1 is a possible D gene (6 bases). This CDR3 contains 14 residues. CDR1 and CDR2 from the germline V gene are SGHTA and FQGNSA. The V end lost 2 bases, the J end lost 1 base, and 8 bases lay between the germline ends. CDR3 in DNA: TGTGCCAGCAGCTTAAGGGGGTTCCAAGAGACCCAGTACTTC. Its protein product is CASSLRGFQETQYF.

The chain combines TRBV7-2 with TRBJ1-1; D not certain. V shed 1 base and J shed 1 base, with 16 bases lying between them. Germline CDR1 SGHTA, CDR2 FQGNSA. CDR3 length equals 17 residues. In nucleotides, the CDR3 is TGTGCCAGCAGCTTAGGTTCGCGTGGGATGGGGAACACTGAAGCTTTCTTT. This encodes CASSLGSRGMGNTEAFF.

This sequence joins TRBV7-9 and TRBJ1-3; D is perhaps TRBD1 (5 bases). The CDR3 has 15 amino acids. Looked up from germline, CDR1 is SEHNR and CDR2 is FQNEAQ (reference sequence). The ends were cut back, 7 bases at V and 0 bases at J, with 13 bases in the middle. CDR3 loop: CASTGSRVSGNTIYF. The CDR3 DNA reads TGTGCCAGCACGGGATCCAGGGTCTCTGGAAACACCATATATTTT.

This clonotype occurred a few times. V is TRBV7-6 and J is TRBJ2-7, with D hard to call. Germline-derived CDR1 and CDR2 are SGHVS and FNYEAQ. The CDR3 loop spans 13 amino acids. Trimming took 0 bases from V and 5 from J, leaving 8 bases between them. The CDR3 bases are TGTGCCAGCAGCTTAGCGTGGGCGGACGAGCAGTACTTC. It encodes CASSLAWADEQYF. Combining the CDR3 with reference TRBV7-6 and TRBJ2-7 gives the whole variable domain GAGVSQSPRYKVTKRGQDVALRCDPISGHVSLYWYRQALGQGPEFLTYFNYEAQQDKSGLPNDRFSAERPEGSISTLTIQRTEQRDSAMYRCASSLAWADEQYFGPGTRLTVT.

In this sample, this clonotype turned up a few times. J is TRBJ1-4 and V is TRBV27; D is possibly TRBD1 (5 bases). Germline CDR1 MNHEY, CDR2 SMNVEV (reference sequence). The CDR3 is 17 amino acids. V was cut by 0 bases and J by 8 bases, with 19 bases left in between. The CDR3 loop is CASSLSRGSRDGEKLFF. CDR3 sequence (DNA): TGTGCCAGCAGTTTATCCCGGGGTTCAAGGGACGGGGAAAAACTGTTTTTT.

This clonotype was observed a handful of times. The J gene is TRBJ2-3, the V gene TRBV28, with 8 bases lining up with TRBD1. The CDR3 length is 14 residues. Germline lookup yields CDR1 MDHEN and CDR2 SYDVKM. The V and J ends lost 3 bases and 14 bases, in that order; junction bases with no gene match: 13. The CDR3 here is CASSFSGGYTSRYF. The CDR3 coding sequence is TGTGCCAGCAGTTTTTCAGGGGGCTATACGAGCAGGTATTTT.

This clonotype was seen ten or more times. V usage is TRBV7-2 and J usage is TRBJ2-5; D is ambiguous. From germline, CDR1 is SGHTA and CDR2 FQGNSA. The CDR3 length is 15 residues. Trimming removed 0 bases at V and 1 base at J, with 9 bases between. This chain's CDR3 is CASSLAGYRQETQYF. The CDR3 DNA reads as TGTGCCAGCAGCTTAGCTGGCTACCGCCAAGAGACCCAGTACTTC.

The chain joins TRBV10-2 to TRBJ1-6, with D possibly matching TRBD1 (5 bases). The CDR3 contains 12 residues. Trimming removed 2 bases at V and 14 bases at J, with 10 bases between. The germline V gene encodes CDR1 WSHSY and CDR2 SAAADI. The CDR3 is CASSEQGVTLHF. In DNA, the CDR3 is TGCGCCAGCAGTGAGCAGGGAGTGACCCTCCACTTT.

V and J are TRBV6-5 and TRBJ1-6; possible D gene TRBD1, 5 bases. In germline, CDR1 is MNHEY, CDR2 SVGAGI. V dropped 2 bases and J dropped 1 base, with 15 bases sitting between them. The CDR3 has 18 residues. The CDR3 nucleotides are TGTGCCAGCAGTTACGGCAGCAGCGGGGGGTCCTATAATTCACCCCTCCACTTT. It encodes CASSYGSSGGSYNSPLHF.

The rearrangement links TRBV6-1 to TRBJ1-4; 7 bases line up with TRBD1. The CDR3 extends over 16 amino acids. The V gene end was trimmed by 7 bases and the J gene end by 0 bases; junction bases not matched to a gene: 8. Looked up from germline, CDR1 is MNHNS and CDR2 is SASEGT. CDR3 DNA: TGTGCCAGCAATAATTACAGGGGAGCAACTAATGAAAAACTGTTTTTT. Protein: CASNNYRGATNEKLFF.